The clone carrying this TCR beta chain has only one observation. This sample is part of a study of preoperative IRX-2 immunotherapy in early breast cancer. This CDR3 comprises 15 residues. The V gene's germline CDR1 is MNHGY and CDR2 SAAAGT. J lost 6 bases, V lost 6 bases, and 13 bases had no gene match. Treatment in this sample: preoperative locoregional IRX-2 cytokine immunotherapy. Patients received preoperative, locoregional IRX-2 cytokine immunotherapy in a phase Ib study. Sequencing used immunoSEQ multiplex PCR; TCRdb keeps in-frame clones, though not all of them. This sample has 30,000 to 45,000 clones, with approximately 85% found just once.

The chain carries TRBV6-8 and TRBJ2-7; 8 bases agree with TRBD1. The TCR originated in a human donor with breast cancer. The sequencing used lymph node tissue, collected after IRX-2 immunotherapy. CDR3 residues: CASSKTGTGYGEQYF. The CDR3 region has the DNA TGTGCCAGCAGCAAAACCGGGACAGGTTATGGCGAGCAGTACTTC.